This is a list of T cell receptor beta chains from one sample in a study of T-cell memory formation after mild COVID-19. TCRdb reprocessed the 5' RACE reads with MiXCR, giving one entry per CDR3 protein. Seen here are roughly 240,000 distinct CDR3 sequences, about 16% observed once, and the top ten hold 20% to 25%. Sequencing input: PBMCs or a T cell subset sorted from them (not recorded which). All receptors derive from a young man who had mild COVID-19 (a few samples of this study predate the infection). Cell type and time point are not known. Both conserved end residues are part of each CDR3. The D gene is left open where the match is weak. A clone size is listed for some rows: how often the clone was seen (once, few, many), or a class if it is expanded.

D gene	J gene	V gene	clone size	CDR3 DNA	CDR3 protein
.	TRBJ2-2	TRBV4-3	few	TGCGCCAGCAGCCAAACTGGGACTTACCCCGGGGAGCTGTTTTTT	CASSQTGTYPGELFF
.	TRBJ1-1	TRBV14	.	TGTGCCAGCGCGTCGATGGGGACTGAAGCTTTCTTT	CASASMGTEAFF
TRBD2	TRBJ2-2	TRBV7-3	many	TGTGCCAGCAGCTCCCTAGCGGGGGTAACGACCGGGGAGCTGTTTTTT	CASSSLAGVTTGELFF
.	TRBJ2-3	TRBV7-3	.	TGTGCCAGCAGCTTACGGCCGTCTAGCACAGATACGCAGTATTTT	CASSLRPSSTDTQYF
TRBD2	TRBJ2-1	TRBV6-6	.	TGTGCCAGCAGTGCTACCCTGACTAGCGGGGGGTTTGGCGATGAGCAGTTCTTC	CASSATLTSGGFGDEQFF
TRBD1	TRBJ1-1	TRBV29-1	few	TGCAGCGTTGGGGACAGGTCTGAAGCTTTCTTT	CSVGDRSEAFF
.	TRBJ1-1	TRBV7-3	few	TGTGCCAGCAGCTTAAACCGGGATACCAACACTGAAGCTTTCTTT	CASSLNRDTNTEAFF
.	TRBJ2-1	TRBV7-9	.	TGTGCCAGCAGCGCAGATTCCCGCCCAACGAATGAGCAGTTCTTC	CASSADSRPTNEQFF
.	TRBJ2-7	TRBV7-9	.	TGTGCCAGCAGCCCCAAGGTCGGGGAATCCTCCTACGAGCAGTACTTC	CASSPKVGESSYEQYF
.	TRBJ2-1	TRBV19	.	TGTGCCAGTAGTGCAACGCTCGGGGAGTCCTACAATGAGCAGTCCTTC	CASSATLGESYNEQSF
.	TRBJ1-5	TRBV6-5	.	TGTGCCAGCAGTTCTCGTGGGCTAGGGCAGCCCCAGCATTTT	CASSSRGLGQPQHF
.	TRBJ2-1	TRBV5-4	.	TGTGCCAGCAGCCTGTGGCGGGGCGGCTACAATGAGCAGTTCTTC	CASSLWRGGYNEQFF
TRBD1	TRBJ1-1	TRBV20-1	few	TGCAGTGCTAGAGGCGGTCCAGGGGGGCGTGAAGCTTTCTTT	CSARGGPGGREAFF
TRBD1	TRBJ2-1	TRBV5-1	.	TGCGCCAGCAGCTCCGACAGGGGATTCTACAATGAGCAGTTCTTC	CASSSDRGFYNEQFF
.	TRBJ2-3	TRBV24-1	.	TGTGCCACCGGGCGGAGCACAGATACGCAGTATTTT	CATGRSTDTQYF
TRBD1	TRBJ2-3	TRBV5-1	.	TGCGCCAGCCTCCCATCCGGCAGGGGGAGAACAGATACGCAGTATTTT	CASLPSGRGRTDTQYF
.	TRBJ1-6	TRBV28	.	TGTGCCAGCAGTGTCGATGGCTCCCTCTATTCACCCCTCCACTTT	CASSVDGSLYSPLHF
.	TRBJ2-3	TRBV18	.	TGTGCCAGCTCACCAATGGGGGGGCCTTACACAGATACGCAGTATTTT	CASSPMGGPYTDTQYF
.	TRBJ2-6	TRBV7-2	.	TGTGCCAGCAGCCCGTCCTCCTCCTCCTCTGGGGCCAACGTCCTGACTTTC	CASSPSSSSSGANVLTF
TRBD2	TRBJ2-5	TRBV5-1	few	TGCGCCAGCAGCCGAAGCGGGGGGGCCGAAGAGACCCAGTACTTC	CASSRSGGAEETQYF
TRBD1	TRBJ2-2	TRBV6-1	once	TGTGCCAGCAGCACCGGGACAGGCCTCGCCGGGGAGCTGTTTTTT	CASSTGTGLAGELFF
TRBD2	TRBJ2-5	TRBV4-2	.	TGTGCCAGCAGCCAGGAACTAGCGGCCCCCCAAGAGACCCAGTACTTC	CASSQELAAPQETQYF
.	TRBJ1-1	TRBV12-3/TRBV12-4	.	TGTGCCAGCAGTGGTCCCTCCCCGGGGCCTGAAGCTTTCTTT	CASSGPSPGPEAFF
.	TRBJ2-1	TRBV20-1	few	TGCAGTGCTAGGAGGCCCTTTTCGGGGTCTGGGGTCCCGAGCTCCTACAATGAGCAGTTCTTC	CSARRPFSGSGVPSSYNEQFF
.	TRBJ2-7	TRBV5-1	many	TGCGCCAGCAGATCGGAGCAGGGGTTCTTCGAGCAGTACTTC	CASRSEQGFFEQYF
.	TRBJ1-1	TRBV6-5	.	TGTGCCAGCAGTGGGGGCCCTGGGGGCACTGAAGCTTTCTTT	CASSGGPGGTEAFF
.	TRBJ2-5	TRBV4-3	.	TGCGCCAGCAGCCAAGATCTAGGTCGGACCCAAGAGACCCAGTACTTC	CASSQDLGRTQETQYF
.	TRBJ2-5	TRBV4-1	.	TGCGCCAGCAGCCAAGGAGGCGCGGAGGGCGGAGGGGAGACCCAGTACTTC	CASSQGGAEGGGETQYF
TRBD2	TRBJ2-3	TRBV11-2	few	TGTGCCAGCAGCCGCGGACTAGCGGGGGTTGATACGCAGTATTTT	CASSRGLAGVDTQYF
.	TRBJ2-3	TRBV6-5	.	TGTGCCAGCAGTCCCGCGGGTCCAGATACGCAGTATTTT	CASSPAGPDTQYF
.	TRBJ2-3	TRBV4-3	medium-sized	TGCGCCAGCAGCCCCCCGAGGGCCGATACGCAGTATTTT	CASSPPRADTQYF
.	TRBJ2-5	TRBV25-1	.	TGTGCCAGCAGTGAAAGACGACACGAGACCCAGTACTTC	CASSERRHETQYF
.	TRBJ1-5	TRBV20-1	few	TGCAGTGCTAGAAGACAGGTCAATCAGCCCCAGCATTTT	CSARRQVNQPQHF
.	TRBJ1-6	TRBV5-1	many	TGCGCCAGCAGCTCGGAAACCAGGGGACTCCTCCACTTT	CASSSETRGLLHF
.	TRBJ2-3	TRBV21-1	.	TGTGCCAGCAGCAAAGCAAAGAGCGCGGGGGGCACAGATACGCAGTATTTT	CASSKAKSAGGTDTQYF
.	TRBJ1-5	TRBV3-1	.	TGTGCCAGCAGTCCCGGTATCGGTGGGGCTATGCCCCAGCATTTT	CASSPGIGGAMPQHF
TRBD1	TRBJ1-1	TRBV29-1	few	TGCAGCGTTGTAAGACAGGGGGCAAGGACTGAAGCTTTCTTT	CSVVRQGARTEAFF
.	TRBJ2-4	TRBV29-1	many	TGCAGCGTGGCGGGACAGTCTACCAAAAACATTCAGTACTTC	CSVAGQSTKNIQYF
TRBD1	TRBJ2-1	TRBV7-8	few	TGTGCCAGCAGCCAGCGGACAGGGGGAGATGAGCAGTTCTTC	CASSQRTGGDEQFF
.	TRBJ2-3	TRBV28	few	TGTGCCAGCAGTTTAGGTACGGGGGCCACAGATACGCAGTATTTT	CASSLGTGATDTQYF
.	TRBJ2-1	TRBV6-5	few	TGTGCCAGCAGTTACACACCTCTTTACAATGAGCAGTTCTTC	CASSYTPLYNEQFF
TRBD1	TRBJ1-5	TRBV5-6	few	TGTGCCAGCAGCCGGACAGGGCAGCCCCAGCATTTT	CASSRTGQPQHF
.	TRBJ2-3	TRBV12-3/TRBV12-4	.	TGTGCCAGCAGTCCCCCCGGGACACGGGCAGATACGCAGTATTTT	CASSPPGTRADTQYF